These 20 T cell receptor beta chains were all obtained from the same sample, sequenced in a study of identical twins. TCRdb passed the 5' RACE reads through MiXCR, listing each CDR3 protein once. The sample lists about 690,000 distinct CDR3 sequences; around 6% were seen once. Sequencing input: naive T cells sorted from blood. All receptors come from a man between 18 and 35 years old in good health.

This clonotype was recorded a few times. One base away lies a much larger clone, so this may be a sequencing read error. The chain is built from TRBV2 and TRBJ1-6; D uncertain. The germline V gene has CDR1 SNHLY and CDR2 FYNNEI. V lost 3 bases to trimming and J lost 8 bases, with 2 bases between them. The CDR3 has 11 amino acids. The CDR3 nucleotides read TGTGCCAGCAGTGATGATTCACCCCTCCACTTT. Translation gives CASSDDSPLHF.

This clonotype has a handful of counts. The rearrangement links TRBV7-6 to TRBJ2-3; D possibly corresponds to TRBD1 (5 bases). Germline CDR1 SGHVS, CDR2 FNYEAQ. Trimming took off 4 bases at V and 3 bases at J, with 14 bases between the two ends. This CDR3 is built from 15 residues. The CDR3 nucleotides read TGTGCCAGCAGCTCGTCAGGGTCCAAAACAGATACGCAGTATTTT. Translated, it gives CASSSSGSKTDTQYF.

This clonotype was seen at least ten times. The chain couples TRBV28 to TRBJ2-7; D perhaps matches TRBD2 (6 bases). The CDR3 runs 13 residues. V lost 7 bases to trimming and J lost 6 bases, with 16 bases between them. CDR1 MDHEN and CDR2 SYDVKM come from the germline V gene. CDR3 DNA: TGTGCCAGCACCCTATCTAGCGTGGGCGAGCAGTACTTC. It yields the protein CASTLSSVGEQYF.

This clonotype was counted a few times. The chain carries TRBV12-3 or TRBV12-4 and TRBJ2-5; 9 bases align to TRBD2. This CDR3 spans 16 amino acids. The J segment lost 5 bases and the V segment lost 3 bases, leaving 10 bases of the junction unmatched. DNA of the CDR3: TGTGCCAGCAGTTTCGGCGGGAGGGCCCTCGGTGAGACCCAGTACTTC. Protein: CASSFGGRALGETQYF.

The J gene is TRBJ2-6, the V gene TRBV3-1, with unresolved D. The CDR3 is 17 residues long. The germline V gene has CDR1 LGHDT and CDR2 YNNKEL (reference sequence). V was shortened by 6 bases and J by 1 base, with 16 bases between the two germline ends. The CDR3 nucleotides are TGTGCCAGCAGTAGTCCGGAGTGGAGTTCTGGGGCCAACGTCCTGACTTTC. Translation gives CASSSPEWSSGANVLTF.

The rearrangement uses TRBV20-1 and TRBJ1-1; a possible D gene is TRBD1 (5 bases). CDR1 DFQATT and CDR2 SNEGSKA come from the germline V gene (reference sequence). This CDR3 has 14 amino acids. Between the trimmed V and J ends, which lost 4 bases and 0 bases, there was a span of 12 bases. The CDR3 bases are TGCAGTGCTATAAGGGGCGACATGAACACTGAAGCTTTCTTT. Translating it yields CSAIRGDMNTEAFF.

J is TRBJ2-3 and V is TRBV5-1; 12 nucleotides line up with TRBD1. The CDR3 totals 18 residues. Germline V gene sequence: CDR1 SGHRS, CDR2 YFSETQ. V shed 3 bases and J 4 bases; nucleotides not matched to a gene: 12. The CDR3 coding sequence is TGCGCCAGCAGCTCGAGCCCAGGGACAGGGGGCGGATCAGATACGCAGTATTTT. Protein: CASSSSPGTGGGSDTQYF. Drawing the rest from reference TRBV5-1 and TRBJ2-3, the complete variable domain is KAGVTQTPRYLIKTRGQQVTLSCSPISGHRSVSWYQQTPGQGLQFLFEYFSETQRNKGNFPGRFSGRQFSNSRSEMNVSTLELGDSALYLCASSSSPGTGGGSDTQYFGPGTRLTVL.

This clonotype has a count of ten or more. The rearrangement joins TRBV27 to TRBJ2-7, with D perhaps TRBD2 (5 bases). The CDR3 is made up of 17 amino acids. Germline-derived CDR1 and CDR2 are MNHEY and SMNVEV (reference sequence). The germline V and J ends were trimmed by 9 bases and 4 bases, with 28 bases remaining between them. The CDR3 is CASSDRGTNRFAYEQYV. CDR3 sequence (DNA): TGTGCCAGTAGTGATCGGGGTACAAATCGGTTTGCTTACGAGCAGTACGTC.

The chain carries TRBV18 and TRBJ1-3; the match to TRBD1 covers 9 bases. CDR1 is KGHSH and CDR2 is LQKENI in the germline V gene. The CDR3 extends over 16 amino acids. V gave up 2 bases and J gave up 4 bases; unmatched junction bases: 6. For the CDR3, the DNA is TGTGCCAGCTCACCAGGGGACAGGGTGAAAGGAAACACCATATATTTT. Translation gives CASSPGDRVKGNTIYF.

V gene TRBV11-1 combines with J gene TRBJ2-7; D is unresolved. CDR1 and CDR2 from the germline V gene are SGHAT and FQDESV (reference sequence). This CDR3 has 14 residues. Trimming cost V 1 base and J 4 bases, with 11 bases left between them. CDR3 nucleotide sequence: TGTGCCAGCAGCTTAGGGATCGACCATTACGAGCAGTACTTC. It translates to CASSLGIDHYEQYF.

This clonotype showed up many times. V is TRBV20-1 and J is TRBJ2-6, with TRBD1 matching 12 bases. The CDR3 sequence is 16 residues long. The germline V gene encodes CDR1 DFQATT and CDR2 SNEGSKA (reference sequence). J lost 2 bases, V lost 6 bases, and 5 bases had no gene match. CDR3 DNA sequence: TGCAGTGCCCCGGGACAGGGGGCTCCTGGGGCCAACGTCCTGACTTTC. Translating gives CSAPGQGAPGANVLTF.

Concerning this clonotype: This may be a read error, as it is one base from a much larger clone. The rearrangement links TRBV6-5 to TRBJ2-1; 10 nucleotides line up with TRBD2. V was clipped by 0 bases and J by 3 bases; unmatched bases: 8. The CDR3 contains 18 residues. Germline CDR1 and CDR2: MNHEY and SVGAGI. The CDR3 loop reads CASSYSASGSTSYNEQFF. The CDR3 region has the DNA TGTGCCAGCAGTTACTCGGCTAGCGGGAGCACCAGCTACAATGAGCAGTTCTTC.

This clonotype has more than one count but fewer than ten. The rearrangement links TRBV11-2 to TRBJ2-7; no definite D call. V lost 4 bases and J lost 4, with 11 bases in between. Germline loops: CDR1 SGHAT, CDR2 FQNNGV. The CDR3 totals 13 residues. This CDR3 reads CASSSHRSYEQYV. The DNA of the CDR3 is TGTGCCAGCAGCTCCCATAGGAGTTACGAGCAGTACGTC.

In this sample, this clonotype turned up a few times. J is TRBJ2-5 and V is TRBV7-7; tentatively, D is TRBD2 (5 bases). CDR3 length: 13 residues. The V gene's germline CDR1 is SSHAT and CDR2 FNYEAQ (reference sequence). Trimming pared 4 bases from V and 5 bases from J, leaving 11 bases between. CDR3 bases: TGTGCCAGCAGCTCGGACTTACGGGAGACCCAGTACTTC. Protein product: CASSSDLRETQYF.

This chain uses TRBV4-3 with TRBJ2-7; no clear D gene. Trimming removed 0 bases at V and 3 bases at J, with 18 bases between. Germline lookup yields CDR1 LGHNA and CDR2 YSLEER. The length of the CDR3 is 17 residues. The CDR3 loop reads CASSQDKSPGLHYEQYF. The CDR3 region has the DNA TGCGCCAGCAGCCAAGATAAGAGCCCCGGGCTACACTACGAGCAGTACTTC.

This clonotype was counted at least ten times. The chain carries TRBV11-2 and TRBJ2-1, with D perhaps matching TRBD2 (6 bases). The V end was cut by 5 bases, the J end by 2 bases, with 22 bases between. From germline, CDR1 is SGHAT and CDR2 FQNNGV. The CDR3 spans 18 residues. CDR3 sequence (DNA): TGTGCCAGCAGCCTTGGAGGGGCCTGGAGTCTCACCTACAATGAGCAGTTCTTC. Translating gives CASSLGGAWSLTYNEQFF. The whole variable domain, remainder taken from reference TRBV11-2 and TRBJ2-1, is EAGVAQSPRYKIIEKRQSVAFWCNPISGHATLYWYQQILGQGPKLLIQFQNNGVVDDSQLPKDRFSAERLKGVDSTLKIQPAKLEDSAVYLCASSLGGAWSLTYNEQFFGPGTRLTVL.

This sequence joins TRBV19 and TRBJ2-1; 13 nucleotides match TRBD2. Germline assignment: CDR1 LNHDA and CDR2 SQIVND (reference sequence). V lost 3 bases to trimming and J lost 8 bases; unmatched junction nucleotides: 4. CDR3 length: 15 residues. CDR3 nucleotides: TGTGCCAGTAGTATGGGGACTAGCGGGAACTATGAGCAGTTCTTC. This translates into CASSMGTSGNYEQFF.

The rearrangement uses TRBV20-1 and TRBJ2-7; 8 bases match TRBD1. Germline V gene sequence: CDR1 DFQATT, CDR2 SNEGSKA (reference sequence). V shed 3 bases and J 3 bases; nucleotides not matched to a gene: 7. The CDR3 consists of 14 residues. The CDR3 DNA reads as TGCAGTGCTAGGATCGGACAGGGATACTACGAGCAGTACTTC. It specifies CSARIGQGYYEQYF.

This clonotype was seen many times. V and J are TRBV5-1 and TRBJ1-1; D unresolved. V lost 3 bases to trimming and J lost 3 bases, with 6 bases between them. The CDR3 covers 12 residues. Germline CDR1 SGHRS, CDR2 YFSETQ. This CDR3 is CASSSYDTEAFF. The CDR3 nucleotides are TGCGCCAGCAGCTCCTACGACACTGAAGCTTTCTTT.

The chain is built from TRBV6-2 or TRBV6-3 and TRBJ2-1, with TRBD2 matching 13 bases. Unmatched junction bases numbered 5, after V lost 6 bases and J lost 0 bases. The germline V gene encodes CDR1 MNHEY and CDR2 SVGEGT. The CDR3 runs to 17 residues. CDR3 sequence (DNA): TGTGCCAGCAGACCCGGACTAGCGGGGGCCTCCTACAATGAGCAGTTCTTC. Translation gives CASRPGLAGASYNEQFF.